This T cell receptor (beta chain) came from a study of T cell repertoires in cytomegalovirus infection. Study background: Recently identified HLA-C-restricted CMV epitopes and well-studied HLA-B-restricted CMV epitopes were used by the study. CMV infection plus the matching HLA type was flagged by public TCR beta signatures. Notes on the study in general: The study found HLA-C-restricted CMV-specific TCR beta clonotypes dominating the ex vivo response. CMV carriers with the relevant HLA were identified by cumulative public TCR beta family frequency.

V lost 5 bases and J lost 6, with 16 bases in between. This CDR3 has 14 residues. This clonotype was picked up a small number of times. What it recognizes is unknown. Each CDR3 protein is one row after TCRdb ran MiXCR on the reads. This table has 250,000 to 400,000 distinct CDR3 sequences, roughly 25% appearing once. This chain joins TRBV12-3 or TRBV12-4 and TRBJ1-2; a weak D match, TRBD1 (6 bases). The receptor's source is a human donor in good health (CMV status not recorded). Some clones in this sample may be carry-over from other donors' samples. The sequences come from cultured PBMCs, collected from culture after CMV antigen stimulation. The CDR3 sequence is CASSGPQGTHGYTF. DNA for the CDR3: TGTGCCAGCAGTGGACCACAGGGTACGCATGGCTACACCTTC.